What follows are 5 T cell receptor beta chains derived from one specimen sequenced in a study of shared clonotypes between healthy human individuals. Libraries were prepared by immunoSEQ multiplex PCR; TCRdb keeps only in-frame clonotypes and omits some of them. This table has 2 million to 3 million clones, more than 85% appearing once. What was sequenced was naive CD4+ T cells from PBMCs. The subset denotes: CD45RA+ positively selected. These receptor sequences come from a man between 18 and 35 years old in good health. Some clones in this sample may be carry-over from other donors' samples.

The chain has TRBV4-1 and TRBJ2-1; 9 bases map to TRBD1. Germline V gives CDR1 MGHRA, CDR2 YSYEKL. The CDR3 loop spans 15 amino acids. After removal of 3 bases from V and 8 bases from J, the junction contained 8 bases not matched to a gene. The chain's CDR3 is CASSQGDRELYEQFF. CDR3 nucleotide sequence: TGCGCCAGCAGCCAGGGGGACAGGGAACTCTATGAGCAGTTCTTC.

J is TRBJ1-2 and V is TRBV4-3, with no clear D. V gave up 0 bases and J gave up 4 bases, with 15 bases separating them. CDR3 length: 16 amino acids. Germline V gene sequence: CDR1 LGHNA, CDR2 YSLEER. CDR3 loop: CASSQDLGSRTYGYTF. The CDR3 DNA follows: TGCGCCAGCAGCCAAGATCTGGGCAGTCGAACCTATGGCTACACCTTC.

CDR3 amino acids: CASYPDGIPGELFF. The CDR3 DNA is TGTGCCAGCTACCCGGACGGAATACCCGGGGAGCTGTTTTTT. V usage is TRBV2 and J usage is TRBJ2-2; D uncertain. Trimming left V 8 bases short and J 6 bases short, with 16 bases between. The germline V gene encodes CDR1 SNHLY and CDR2 FYNNEI. The CDR3 is made up of 14 amino acids.

The chain is built from TRBV6-5 and TRBJ2-7; D may match TRBD1 or TRBD2 (5 bases each). In germline, CDR1 is MNHEY, CDR2 SVGAGI. V lost 2 bases to trimming and J lost 3 bases, with 17 bases between them. The CDR3 has 16 amino acids. The CDR3 reads CASSYGGGRELYEQYF. CDR3 bases: TGTGCCAGCAGTTACGGGGGTGGCAGGGAACTCTACGAGCAGTACTTC.

J is TRBJ2-3 and V is TRBV7-2; D is perhaps TRBD2 (5 bases). Trimming took 3 bases from V and 7 from J, leaving 20 bases between them. CDR1 is SGHTA and CDR2 is FQGNSA in the germline V gene. The length of the CDR3 is 16 residues. The CDR3 nucleotides are TGTGCCAGCAGCTTGTATAGTAGCGAAGGGCTCAATACGCAGTATTTT. Protein product: CASSLYSSEGLNTQYF.